This T cell receptor beta chain was documented in a study of T-cell reconstitution after alpha-beta-depleted transplantation in children. Preparation of the TCRbeta library involved a method that used unique molecular identifiers. TCRdb re-derived calls from the PCR reads in MiXCR, one entry per CDR3 protein. The sample lists 490,000 or so distinct CDR3 sequences, around an eighth occurring once. This clonotype was detected many times. CDR1 and CDR2 from the germline V gene are ENHRY and SYGVKD. V was shortened by 0 bases and J by 0 bases, with 12 bases between the two germline ends. The CDR3 is made up of 16 amino acids.

Sequenced here: PBMCs from the stem cell graft donor, sampled from the stem cell graft. The receptor comes from a human donor who donated a stem cell graft to a child with combined immunodeficiency. The genes are TRBV10-3 and TRBJ2-7; TRBD1 might be the D (6 bases). The chain's CDR3 is CAISESHRETSYEQYF. DNA of the CDR3: TGTGCCATCAGTGAGTCTCACAGGGAAACCTCCTACGAGCAGTACTTC.